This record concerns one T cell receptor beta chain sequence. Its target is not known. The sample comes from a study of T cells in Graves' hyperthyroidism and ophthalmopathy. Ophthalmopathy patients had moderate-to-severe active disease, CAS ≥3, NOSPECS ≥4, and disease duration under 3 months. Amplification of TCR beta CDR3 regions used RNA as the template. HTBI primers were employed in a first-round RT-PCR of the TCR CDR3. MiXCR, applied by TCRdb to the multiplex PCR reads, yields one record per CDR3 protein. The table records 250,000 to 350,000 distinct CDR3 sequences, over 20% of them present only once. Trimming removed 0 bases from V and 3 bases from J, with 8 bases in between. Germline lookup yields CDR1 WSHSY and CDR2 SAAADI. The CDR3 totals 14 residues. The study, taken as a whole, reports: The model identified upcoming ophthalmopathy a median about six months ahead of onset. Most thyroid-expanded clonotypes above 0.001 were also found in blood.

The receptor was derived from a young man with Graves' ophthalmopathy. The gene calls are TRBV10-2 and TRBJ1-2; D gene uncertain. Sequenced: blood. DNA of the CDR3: TGCGCCAGCAGTGAGTCGAACCGATACTATGGCTACACCTTC. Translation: CASSESNRYYGYTF.